This is a list of T cell receptor beta chains from one sample in a study of neoadjuvant anti-PD-1 for oral cavity cancer. Here immunoSEQ multiplex PCR was the method, and the copy in TCRdb shows in-frame clones only, minus some. The top ten clones hold roughly 15% of a sample with tens of thousands of clones, roughly 29% of them seen once. Sequenced here: tumor tissue, sampled after nivolumab (anti-PD-1) treatment. The receptors were gathered from a person aged 35-80 years with oral cavity squamous cell carcinoma. CDR3s leave out the opening cysteine and the closing phenylalanine or tryptophan. The D gene is left open where the match is weak.

CDR3: ASSLGRDQETQY
V: TRBV5-6
D: -

CDR3: ASSTGWTYEQY
V: TRBV27
D: -

CDR3: ASSVGGYYGYT
V: TRBV6-5
D: -

CDR3: ASSSDRGNEAF
V: TRBV18
D: TRBD1

CDR3: ASSRGLGLGSEAF
V: TRBV7-9
D: -

CDR3: ASSVASSYEQY
V: TRBV9
D: -

CDR3: AWSPPGRVSYEQY
V: TRBV30
D: -

CDR3: ASSKGQGLGYT
V: TRBV6-6
D: TRBD1

CDR3: ASSLRSGVNGYT
V: TRBV4-3
D: -

CDR3: ASSLLYNQPQH
V: TRBV27
D: -

CDR3: ASRNDRSNQPQH
V: TRBV28
D: -

CDR3: SVYGLSTETNYGYT
V: TRBV29-1
D: -

CDR3: ASSPVSANTEAF
V: TRBV18
D: -

CDR3: ASSARQTETQY
V: TRBV6-1
D: -

CDR3: ASSEAPDGAF
V: TRBV2
D: -

CDR3: AIRTTGAADTEAF
V: TRBV10-3
D: TRBD1

CDR3: ASSSTRGQSAF
V: TRBV19
D: -

CDR3: AISADGTVQETQY
V: TRBV10-3
D: TRBD1

CDR3: AWSGPLSYEQY
V: TRBV30
D: -

CDR3: ASSLAADTQY
V: TRBV5-6
D: -

CDR3: ASSLGGTSVTSTDTQY
V: TRBV11-2
D: TRBD2

CDR3: ASSLFHMADTQY
V: TRBV13
D: -

CDR3: ASSVTDRPYEQY
V: TRBV9
D: -

CDR3: ASGQGARGGSYNEQF
V: TRBV10-3
D: TRBD1

CDR3: AWSVLGGGTEAF
V: TRBV30
D: -

CDR3: AWIFTGRGEAF
V: TRBV30
D: -

CDR3: ASTPDRTPNYGYT
V: TRBV19
D: -

CDR3: ASILDRDRNQPQH
V: TRBV6-5
D: TRBD1

CDR3: ASSRGTGDRETQY
V: TRBV4-1
D: TRBD1

CDR3: ASSMTSDREQY
V: TRBV9
D: TRBD2

CDR3: ASRRTGDEQY
V: TRBV5-1
D: TRBD1

CDR3: ASSTLRLAVRKSTDTQY
V: TRBV28
D: TRBD2

CDR3: ASYAVGELF
V: TRBV6-4
D: -

CDR3: ASSRDRNTEAF
V: TRBV7-6
D: -

CDR3: ASSILDRGGTGELF
V: TRBV19
D: TRBD1